This T cell receptor beta chain stems from a study of blood T cells in healthy people across ages. Study results and limitations: Unsorted PBMCs ruled out conclusive naive versus antigen-experienced comparison. TCR beta diversity correlated strongly with naive T cell percentage. Donors of long life had a larger count of naive CD4+ cells and greater diversity than aged donors.

With 6 bases removed from V and 2 bases from J, the gap between germline ends came to 17 bases. This CDR3 contains 15 residues. Germline-derived CDR1 and CDR2 are PRHDT and FYEKMQ (reference sequence). As to this clonotype: Its antigen remains unknown.

The use of a sample-barcoded 5' primer and a J-beta primer mix characterized a second PCR of about 7 to 12 cycles. TCRdb re-called the 5' RACE reads through MiXCR, storing one row per CDR3 protein. The table includes fewer than 800,000 distinct CDR3 sequences, more than 20% detected once. This clonotype originated in a man between 70 and 80 years old in good health. The chain employs TRBV13 and TRBJ2-7; no firm D call. The material sequenced was blood. Here the CDR3 reads CASSSNALDTYEQYF. DNA of the CDR3: TGTGCCAGCAGTTCAAACGCCCTGGATACCTACGAGCAGTACTTC.